This T cell receptor beta chain is drawn from a study of cytomegalovirus exposure and HLA in healthy donors. Both 60 Vbeta primers and 13 Jbeta primers went into the PCR. TCRdb keeps only in-frame clones here, not all; method: immunoSEQ multiplex PCR. The sample contains approximately 87,000 clones, roughly 79% of which appear only once. Germline CDR1 reads SQVTM; CDR2 reads ANQGSEA. Trimming shortened V by 7 bases and J by 1 base, and 11 bases separated the two germline ends. This CDR3 contains 12 residues. The source is a woman aged 70 to 79 in good health and CMV-seropositive. Input material: PBMCs. This chain joins TRBV29-1 and TRBJ2-7, with D maybe TRBD2 (6 bases). DNA for the CDR3: TGCAGCGCCATAGCGGAATCCTACGAGCAGTACTTC. Translating gives CSAIAESYEQYF.